The next 17 T cell receptor beta chains were all read from a single sample in a study of blood T cell repertoires in COVID-19. Sequencing used immunoSEQ multiplex PCR; TCRdb keeps in-frame clones, though not all of them. Of about 150,000 clones in the sample, approximately 80% were seen once. Sample: peripheral blood. The receptors come from a woman aged 45-60 years with acute or convalescent COVID-19.

The V and J genes are TRBV9 and TRBJ2-3; TRBD1 matches 8 bases. Trimming removed 0 bases from V and 0 bases from J; junction bases left unmatched: 3. The CDR3 is 16 residues long. Germline CDR1 is SGDLS and CDR2 is YYNGEE. Written as DNA, the CDR3 is TGTGCCAGCAGCGTAGCGGGACAGGTCAGCACAGATACGCAGTATTTT. Its translation: CASSVAGQVSTDTQYF.

The chain recombines TRBV7-9 with TRBJ1-1, with no clear D. Germline lookup yields CDR1 SEHNR and CDR2 FQNEAQ (reference sequence). Trimming shortened V by 5 bases and J by 1 base, and 8 bases separated the two germline ends. The length of the CDR3 is 13 residues. CDR3 loop: CASSHDKNTEAFF. The CDR3 DNA is TGTGCCAGCAGCCATGACAAGAACACTGAAGCTTTCTTT. Filled out from reference TRBV7-9 and TRBJ1-1, the complete variable domain reads DTGVSQNPRHKITKRGQNVTFRCDPISEHNRLYWYRQTLGQGPEFLTYFQNEAQLEKSRLLSDRFSAERPKGSFSTLEIQRTEQGDSAMYLCASSHDKNTEAFFGQGTRLTVV.

CDR3 nucleotide sequence: TGTGCCAGCAGCCCGGGACTAGCGGGGGCCTACAATGAGCAGTTCTTC. Its protein product is CASSPGLAGAYNEQFF. This chain uses TRBV9 with TRBJ2-1; TRBD2 matches 14 bases. The CDR3 has 16 amino acids. Trimming removed 4 bases from V and 2 bases from J; junction bases left unmatched: 2. Germline CDR1 is SGDLS and CDR2 is YYNGEE. The full variable domain, in which reference TRBV9 and TRBJ2-1 provide the parts outside the CDR3, is DSGVTQTPKHLITATGQRVTLRCSPRSGDLSVYWYQQSLDQGLQFLIQYYNGEERAKGNILERFSAQQFPDLHSELNLSSLELGDSALYFCASSPGLAGAYNEQFFGPGTRLTVL.

The chain has TRBV18 and TRBJ1-5; the D is unclear. Germline CDR1 reads KGHSH; CDR2 reads LQKENI. This CDR3 region has 15 residues. The germline V and J ends were trimmed by 3 bases and 7 bases, with 16 bases remaining between them. CDR3 loop: CASSPAGRTGQPQHF. The CDR3, as DNA: TGTGCCAGCTCACCGGCCGGGAGAACGGGGCAGCCCCAGCATTTT.

A single count supports this clone. The V call is TRBV7-7, the J call TRBJ2-5; 7 bases are shared with TRBD2. Germline lookup yields CDR1 SSHAT and CDR2 FNYEAQ (reference sequence). Unmatched junction bases numbered 9, after V lost 7 bases and J lost 4 bases. The CDR3 extends over 14 amino acids. This CDR3 reads CASTPGGMGETQYF. CDR3 bases: TGTGCCAGCACCCCCGGGGGGATGGGAGAGACCCAGTACTTC.

There are a few counts of this clone. CDR3 sequence: CASSLLAGDITDTQYF. DNA for the CDR3: TGTGCCAGCAGTTTACTAGCGGGAGATATAACAGATACGCAGTATTTT. The J gene is TRBJ2-3, the V gene TRBV27, with 10 bases aligning to TRBD2. CDR3 size: 16 residues. Trimming cost V 2 bases and J 3 bases; bases outside gene matches: 5. Germline V gene data show CDR1 as MNHEY and CDR2 as SMNVEV (reference sequence).

The chain has TRBV19 and TRBJ2-7, with 15 positions matching TRBD2. Germline-derived CDR1 and CDR2 are LNHDA and SQIVND (reference sequence). With V trimmed by 3 bases and J by 2 bases, 2 bases remained unmatched. CDR3 size: 16 residues. CDR3 protein: CASSMGLAGGTYEQYF. CDR3 sequence (DNA): TGTGCCAGTAGTATGGGACTAGCGGGAGGAACCTACGAGCAGTACTTC.

The chain carries TRBV7-2 and TRBJ2-7, with 15 nucleotides matching TRBD2. Germline assignment: CDR1 SGHTA and CDR2 FQGNSA. V lost 4 bases to trimming and J lost 6 bases; unmatched junction nucleotides: 4. The CDR3 consists of 15 residues. DNA of the CDR3: TGTGCCAGCAGCTCCAGGACTAGCGGGGGGGGCGAGCAGTACTTC. It yields the protein CASSSRTSGGGEQYF.

The genes are TRBV12-3 or TRBV12-4 and TRBJ2-5, with TRBD2 matching 7 bases. The CDR3 spans 13 residues. V lost 3 bases, J lost 6 bases, and 4 bases stayed unmatched. The DNA for the CDR3 is TGTGCCAGCAGTTTCGGGGAGGGAAAGACCCAGTACTTC. This sequence encodes CASSFGEGKTQYF.

The gene calls are TRBV25-1 and TRBJ1-1; D gene unclear. The CDR3 totals 11 residues. Trimming removed 6 bases at V and 5 bases at J, with 7 bases between. Looked up from germline, CDR1 is MGHDK and CDR2 is SYGVNS. The CDR3 DNA reads as TGTGCCAGCAGGACGCGGACTGAAGCTTTCTTT. Translation gives CASRTRTEAFF.

The chain is built from TRBV7-2 and TRBJ2-1; 10 positions match TRBD1. V dropped 6 bases and J dropped 9; count of bases not matched to a gene: 14. Germline V lookup: CDR1 SGHTA, CDR2 FQGNSA. CDR3 length: 16 amino acids. The CDR3 coding sequence is TGTGCCAGCAGACACCGGACAGGGGGTTTAATGAGTGAGCAGTTCTTC. Its protein product is CASRHRTGGLMSEQFF.

The rearrangement links TRBV7-3 to TRBJ2-5; 11 bases match TRBD1. Trimming cost V 5 bases and J 4 bases; bases outside gene matches: 6. Germline-derived CDR1 and CDR2 are SGHTA and FQGTGA. This CDR3 is built from 15 residues. The CDR3 coding sequence is TGTGCCAGCAGCATCTCCGGGACAGGGGGAGAGACCCAGTACTTC. It yields the protein CASSISGTGGETQYF. Based on the CDR3 plus reference TRBV7-3 and TRBJ2-5, the full variable domain is GAGVSQTPSNKVTEKGKYVELRCDPISGHTALYWYRQSLGQGPEFLIYFQGTGAADDSGLPNDRFFAVRPEGSVSTLKIQRTERGDSAVYLCASSISGTGGETQYFGPGTRLLVL.

The chain is built from TRBV2 and TRBJ1-3; D perhaps matches TRBD1 (5 bases). Deletions cut 7 bases from V and 4 bases from J, with 17 bases between. The CDR3 totals 15 residues. CDR1 and CDR2 (germline): SNHLY, FYNNEI. The CDR3 region is CASTDKQVPGNTIYF. In nucleotides, the CDR3 is TGTGCCAGCACTGACAAACAGGTTCCGGGAAACACCATATATTTT.

V and J are TRBV2 and TRBJ1-2, with 8 bases matching TRBD1. J gave up 4 bases and V 8 bases, and 6 bases lay outside the gene matches. CDR1 SNHLY and CDR2 FYNNEI come from the germline V gene. This CDR3 is built from 13 residues. The CDR3 here is CASRDRFPYGYTF. The CDR3 DNA sequence: TGTGCCAGCCGGGACAGGTTTCCCTATGGCTACACCTTC.

This chain joins TRBV18 and TRBJ2-7, with 15 bases identical to TRBD2. This CDR3 spans 15 amino acids. The V segment lost 3 bases and the J segment 10 bases; nucleotides outside the gene matches: 7. The V gene's germline CDR1 is KGHSH and CDR2 LQKENI. The CDR3 bases are TGTGCCAGCTCACCCGGGACTAGCGGGAGGATTGGCCAGTACTTC. Protein sequence: CASSPGTSGRIGQYF.

The chain is built from TRBV2 and TRBJ2-3; 8 bases align to TRBD1. This CDR3 is built from 14 residues. Germline assignment: CDR1 SNHLY and CDR2 FYNNEI. The V gene end was trimmed by 3 bases and the J gene end by 2 bases; junction bases not matched to a gene: 1. CDR3 sequence reads: CASSDRGPTDTQYF. The CDR3 DNA follows: TGTGCCAGCAGTGACAGGGGGCCCACAGATACGCAGTATTTT.

The chain has TRBV21-1 and TRBJ2-1; the D call TRBD1 from the table was never checked on the DNA. TRBV21-1 is termed a pseudogene. CDR3 length: 13 amino acids. As DNA, the CDR3 is TGTGCCAGGGACAGGGAGTCGGGGGATGAGCAGTTCTTC. Its translation: CARDRESGDEQFF.